The entry below describes one T cell receptor (beta chain). Its antigen is undetermined. Trimming shortened V by 1 base and J by 2 bases, and 11 bases separated the two germline ends. This CDR3 spans 15 amino acids. The V gene's germline CDR1 is SGHTA and CDR2 FQGNSA. Both 60 Vbeta primers and 13 Jbeta primers went into the PCR. Repertoires were generated with immunoSEQ multiplex PCR, while TCRdb's copy carries only in-frame clones and drops some. The table includes 150,000 to 200,000 clones, over 80% detected once. These data originate in a study of cytomegalovirus exposure and HLA in healthy donors. Broader study findings: According to a later analysis, donors in an Asian-associated ancestry cluster reportedly had fewer N-insertions than the approximately 730-donor mean. For TCR beta chains, V- and J-gene trimming was later linked to a missense DCLRE1C variant.

The sequencing input was PBMCs. The chain employs TRBV7-2 and TRBJ1-1; D unclear. The receptor's source is a male donor in good health and CMV-seropositive. CDR3 DNA: TGTGCCAGCAGCTTAGAATCGTTCTTCAACACTGAAGCTTTCTTT. Its protein product is CASSLESFFNTEAFF.